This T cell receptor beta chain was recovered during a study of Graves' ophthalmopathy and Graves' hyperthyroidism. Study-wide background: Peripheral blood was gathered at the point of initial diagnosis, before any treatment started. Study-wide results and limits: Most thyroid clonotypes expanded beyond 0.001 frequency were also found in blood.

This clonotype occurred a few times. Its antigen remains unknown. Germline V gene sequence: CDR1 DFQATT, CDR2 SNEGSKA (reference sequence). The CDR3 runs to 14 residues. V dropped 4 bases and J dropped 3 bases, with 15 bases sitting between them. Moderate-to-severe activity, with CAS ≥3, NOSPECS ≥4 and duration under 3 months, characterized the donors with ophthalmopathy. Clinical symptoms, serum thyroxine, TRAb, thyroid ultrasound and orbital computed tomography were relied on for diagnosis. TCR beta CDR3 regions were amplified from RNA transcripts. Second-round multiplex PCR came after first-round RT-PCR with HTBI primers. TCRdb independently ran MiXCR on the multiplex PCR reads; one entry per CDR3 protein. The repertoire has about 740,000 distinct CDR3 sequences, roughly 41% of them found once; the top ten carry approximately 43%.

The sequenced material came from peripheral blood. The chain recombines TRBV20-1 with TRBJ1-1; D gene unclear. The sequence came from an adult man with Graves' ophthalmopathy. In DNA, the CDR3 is TGCAGTGCTATCGAGGACTTTTCGGACACTGAAGCTTTCTTT. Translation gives CSAIEDFSDTEAFF.